The 12 T cell receptor beta chains presented below share a single source sample, sequenced in a study of blood T cells in healthy people across ages. Using a J-beta primer mix together with a sample-barcoded 5' primer, a second PCR was run for roughly 6 to 12 cycles. TCRdb re-called the 5' RACE reads with MiXCR, one entry per CDR3 protein. The sample holds roughly 1,700,000 distinct CDR3 sequences, 25% to 30% seen once. Sequenced material: blood. The receptors come from a woman in her twenties or thirties in good health.

The J gene is TRBJ1-2, the V gene TRBV5-4, with 8 bases matching TRBD1. This CDR3 is 15 amino acids long. With 3 bases clipped from V and 5 bases from J, the junction kept 9 bases outside the gene matches. Germline CDR1 reads SGHNT; CDR2 reads YYREEE (reference sequence). The CDR3 DNA reads TGTGCCAGCAGCTCCTCGACAGGGGCGGATTATGGCTACACCTTC. Amino acids: CASSSSTGADYGYTF. Together with reference TRBV5-4 and TRBJ1-2, the CDR3 gives the full variable domain: ETGVTQSPTHLIKTRGQQVTLRCSSQSGHNTVSWYQQALGQGPQFIFQYYREEENGRGNFPPRFSGLQFPNYSSELNVNALELDDSALYLCASSSSTGADYGYTFGSGTRLTVV.

V is TRBV7-2 and J is TRBJ2-1; 12 nucleotides align to TRBD1. The germline gives CDR1 SGHTA, CDR2 FQGNSA. This CDR3 has 15 amino acids. J lost 10 bases, V lost 6 bases, and 10 bases had no gene match. CDR3 loop: CASRTQGQGAQEQFF. DNA for the CDR3: TGTGCCAGCAGAACTCAGGGACAGGGGGCACAGGAGCAGTTCTTC.

The chain's CDR3 is CASSSATTLQYF. CDR3 coding DNA: TGTGCCAGCAGTTCCGCGACGACCCTCCAGTACTTC. The V and J genes are TRBV28 and TRBJ2-7; D remains unclear. Looked up from germline, CDR1 is MDHEN and CDR2 is SYDVKM. The CDR3 loop spans 12 amino acids. Trimming took off 4 bases at V and 10 bases at J, with 14 bases between the two ends.

This clonotype was recorded only once. The chain links TRBV5-1 to TRBJ2-4; the D is unclear. In germline, CDR1 is SGHRS, CDR2 YFSETQ. V dropped 4 bases and J dropped 8 bases, with 13 bases sitting between them. The CDR3 length is 13 residues. This CDR3 reads CASSPQSEYIQYF. CDR3 coding DNA: TGCGCCAGCAGCCCCCAGAGCGAGTACATTCAGTACTTC.

The table lists this clonotype with many counts. This chain uses TRBV29-1 with TRBJ2-7; TRBD1 matches at 7 bases. CDR3 length: 14 amino acids. Germline V gene lookup returns CDR1 SQVTM and CDR2 ANQGSEA. Trimming took 1 base from V and 6 from J; bases not matched to a gene: 9. The CDR3 sequence: CSVEAQRQGREQYF. In nucleotides, the CDR3 is TGCAGCGTTGAAGCCCAAAGACAGGGCCGCGAGCAGTACTTC.

A single count supports this clonotype. V usage is TRBV5-1 and J usage is TRBJ2-1; D is possibly TRBD2 (6 bases). The CDR3 covers 15 residues. The germline V gene encodes CDR1 SGHRS and CDR2 YFSETQ. V shed 0 bases and J shed 5 bases, with 12 bases lying between them. The CDR3 DNA sequence: TGCGCCAGCAGCTTGGGTGCGGGGATCCACAATGAGCAGTTCTTC. Residues: CASSLGAGIHNEQFF.

The rearrangement uses TRBV21-1 and TRBJ2-5; no check of the table's D call, TRBD2, against the DNA was made. TRBV21-1 is flagged as a pseudogene. This CDR3 contains 16 residues. The CDR3 reads CASSKPRTRRQETQYF. DNA of the CDR3: TGTGCCAGCAGCAAGCCCAGGACTAGAAGGCAAGAGACCCAGTACTTC.

This clonotype has just a few counts. The chain is built from TRBV6-4 and TRBJ1-1; tentative D call: TRBD1 (5 bases). The CDR3 is 13 residues long. Germline loops: CDR1 MRHNA, CDR2 SNTAGT. V lost 4 bases and J lost 2, with 8 bases in between. The CDR3 DNA sequence: TGTGCCAGCAGTGTGACAGTTAACACTGAAGCTTTCTTT. Its translation: CASSVTVNTEAFF.

This clonotype was seen a handful of times. The rearrangement joins TRBV4-3 to TRBJ2-7; D gene unclear. Between the trimmed V and J ends, which lost 1 base and 6 bases, there was a span of 16 bases. Germline loops: CDR1 LGHNA, CDR2 YSLEER. This CDR3 comprises 15 residues. Written as DNA, the CDR3 is TGCGCCAGCAGCCAAGTGTACAGTCGCGGCCTCGAGCAGTACTTC. As protein: CASSQVYSRGLEQYF.

V and J are TRBV28 and TRBJ1-2; a weak D match, TRBD1 (5 bases). CDR1 is MDHEN, CDR2 SYDVKM, per germline. The CDR3 totals 15 residues. With 4 bases removed from V and 4 bases from J, the gap between germline ends came to 16 bases. The CDR3 here is CASSSPHPGSYGYTF. The CDR3 coding sequence is TGTGCCAGCAGTTCCCCCCATCCAGGGAGCTATGGCTACACCTTC.

The rearrangement joins TRBV28 to TRBJ2-3; the match to TRBD1 covers 9 bases. Germline CDR1 is MDHEN and CDR2 is SYDVKM. The CDR3 covers 13 residues. Trimming at V came to 6 bases and at J to 6 bases, leaving 4 bases not matched to a gene. The CDR3 DNA reads as TGTGCCAGCAGCTCCGGACAGGGGGATACGCAGTATTTT. It yields the protein CASSSGQGDTQYF.

The chain is built from TRBV3-1 and TRBJ2-1; D may match TRBD1 or TRBD2 (5 bases each). Germline V gene lookup returns CDR1 LGHDT and CDR2 YNNKEL (reference sequence). The CDR3 runs 13 residues. V shed 3 bases and J shed 12 bases, with 15 bases lying between them. The CDR3 coding sequence is TGTGCCAGCAGCCAGGGGGTTTCATCGGGGCAGTTCTTC. Translated, it gives CASSQGVSSGQFF.